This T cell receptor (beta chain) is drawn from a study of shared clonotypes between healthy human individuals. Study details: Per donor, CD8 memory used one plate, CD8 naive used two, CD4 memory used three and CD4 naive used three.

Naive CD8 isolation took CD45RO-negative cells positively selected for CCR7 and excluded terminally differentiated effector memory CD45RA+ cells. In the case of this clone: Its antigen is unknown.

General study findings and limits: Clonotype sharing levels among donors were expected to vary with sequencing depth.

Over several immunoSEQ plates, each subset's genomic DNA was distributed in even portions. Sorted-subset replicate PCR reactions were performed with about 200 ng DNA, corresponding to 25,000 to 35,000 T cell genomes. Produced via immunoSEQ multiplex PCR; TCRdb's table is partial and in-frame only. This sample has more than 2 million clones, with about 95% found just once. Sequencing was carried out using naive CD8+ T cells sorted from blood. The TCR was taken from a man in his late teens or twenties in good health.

In DNA form, the CDR3 reads TGTGCCAGCAGTGAATTAAGGGATAGCTACGAGCAGTACTTC. This translates into CASSELRDSYEQYF. V gene TRBV2 combines with J gene TRBJ2-7; D call uncertain. V lost 2 bases, J lost 3 bases, and 11 bases lay in between. CDR3 length: 14 residues. CDR1 and CDR2 (germline): SNHLY, FYNNEI.